This TCR beta chain is drawn from a study of blood T cell repertoires in COVID-19. Study information: COVID-19 samples collected from the United States, Italy and Spain covered acute and convalescent phases.

V lost 0 bases, J lost 0 bases, and 10 bases lay in between. The CDR3 is 16 residues long. CDR1 and CDR2 (germline): SGHRS, YFSETQ. Profiled with immunoSEQ multiplex PCR; TCRdb holds only in-frame clones, not every one. The table shows 200,000 to 300,000 clones, with 75% to 90% occurring only once. This TCR came from a woman between 40 and 55 years old with acute or convalescent COVID-19. This chain joins TRBV5-1 and TRBJ2-1, with a tentative D call TRBD2 (5 bases). The sample was peripheral blood. The CDR3 is CASSLVAGSSYNEQFF. CDR3 bases: TGCGCCAGCAGCTTGGTTGCGGGTTCCTCCTACAATGAGCAGTTCTTC.